This section outlines one T cell receptor (beta chain) sequence together with its context. While infection was still active, Seattle patients were enrolled and then followed longitudinally. The sample originates from a study of blood T cell repertoires in COVID-19. Turning to the study itself: Both acute and convalescent COVID-19 samples were obtained from the United States, Italy and Spain. Nucleic acid was either cDNA or gDNA, and it came from T cells, B-cell-depleted T cells, or PBMCs.

There are 14 residues in the CDR3. The germline V gene has CDR1 SGHNT and CDR2 YYREEE (reference sequence). Trimming pared 2 bases from V and 1 base from J, leaving 9 bases between. Original data processing: Reference gene primer amplification in the assay estimated nucleated cell counts. TCRdb's table, derived via immunoSEQ multiplex PCR, lists solely in-frame clones and lacks some. V and J calls and clone size are those listed in that table; D and trimming were worked out from the DNA. The table includes some 160,000 clones, roughly 86% detected once. V and J are TRBV5-4 and TRBJ2-5; D might be TRBD1 (6 bases). This TCR derives from a woman older than 75 with COVID-19, enrolled during active disease. Sequencing used peripheral blood. The DNA of the CDR3 is TGTGCCAGCAGCTTAGGACAGCTCCAAGAGACCCAGTACTTC. The encoded protein is CASSLGQLQETQYF.